The 22 T cell receptor beta chains given below trace back to one sample, sequenced in a study of control samples from healthy donors and cancer patients. Data came from immunoSEQ multiplex PCR; TCRdb stores just in-frame clones and leaves some out. This sample has about 150,000 clones; over 90% occur once, and the top ten carry under 2.5%. The sample comprised blood. The receptors were gathered from a man aged 50-59 years in good health.

The V and J genes are TRBV7-9 and TRBJ2-4, with TRBD1 as a possible D gene (5 bases). CDR3 length: 13 amino acids. The germline V gene has CDR1 SEHNR and CDR2 FQNEAQ (reference sequence). Between the trimmed V and J ends, which lost 2 bases and 7 bases, there was a span of 9 bases. The CDR3 is CASSLSGWNIQYF. CDR3 coding DNA: TGTGCCAGCAGCTTATCAGGGTGGAACATTCAGTACTTC.

This sequence joins TRBV6-5 and TRBJ2-5, with 7 bases aligning to TRBD1. CDR1 is MNHEY, CDR2 SVGAGI, per germline. V was clipped by 7 bases and J by 5 bases; unmatched bases: 13. The CDR3 has 15 residues. This chain's CDR3 is CASMNRGPGRETQYF. The CDR3 DNA is TGTGCCAGCATGAACAGGGGTCCGGGTCGGGAGACCCAGTACTTC.

This clone was found a few times. The chain links TRBV27 to TRBJ1-1; D perhaps matches TRBD1 (5 bases). V dropped 3 bases and J dropped 6 bases, with 14 bases sitting between them. Per the germline V gene, CDR1 is MNHEY and CDR2 is SMNVEV (reference sequence). The CDR3 spans 14 residues. The CDR3 DNA reads as TGTGCCAGCAGTTTTGCTGGTAGGGGTGCTGAAGCTTTCTTT. Residues: CASSFAGRGAEAFF.

The chain recombines TRBV6-5 with TRBJ2-1, with 9 positions matching TRBD2. From germline, CDR1 is MNHEY and CDR2 SVGAGI. The CDR3 has 14 amino acids. Trimming cost V 6 bases and J 9 bases; bases outside gene matches: 9. Here the CDR3 DNA reads TGTGCCAGCAGACCGCTAGCGGGAACTGGTGAGCAGTTCTTC. This encodes CASRPLAGTGEQFF.

The DNA of the CDR3 is TGTGCCAGCAGTTTAGGGTACGGGTACCAAGAGACCCAGTACTTC. Protein sequence: CASSLGYGYQETQYF. The chain joins TRBV27 to TRBJ2-5, with no clear D. CDR1 MNHEY and CDR2 SMNVEV come from the germline V gene (reference sequence). There are 15 residues in the CDR3. The V end was cut by 2 bases, the J end by 0 bases, with 10 bases between.

The chain has TRBV19 and TRBJ2-1; D ambiguous. The CDR3 sequence is 14 residues long. The ends were cut back, 10 bases at V and 0 bases at J, with 13 bases in the middle. Germline values: CDR1 LNHDA, CDR2 SQIVND (reference sequence). For the CDR3, the DNA is TGTGCCACCAAAAAGGGTAGCTCCTACAATGAGCAGTTCTTC. Translating gives CATKKGSSYNEQFF.

This rearrangement joins TRBV15 to TRBJ1-1; the D is unclear. V was clipped by 6 bases and J by 1 base, with 12 bases between them. CDR1 and CDR2 from the germline V gene are LNHNV and YYDKDF (reference sequence). CDR3 length equals 14 residues. The CDR3 region has the DNA TGTGCCACCAGTGACGGCGGCCAGAACACTGAAGCTTTCTTT. This gives the protein CATSDGGQNTEAFF.

The genes are TRBV19 and TRBJ2-1, with D perhaps TRBD2 (6 bases). The CDR3 spans 15 residues. V gave up 5 bases and J gave up 5 bases, with 16 bases separating them. Germline V gives CDR1 LNHDA, CDR2 SQIVND (reference sequence). The DNA for the CDR3 is TGTGCCAGTAGTCCCCGGGACTCCCTCGACAATGAGCAGTTCTTC. Translated: CASSPRDSLDNEQFF. Together with reference TRBV19 and TRBJ2-1, the CDR3 gives the full variable domain: DGGITQSPKYLFRKEGQNVTLSCEQNLNHDAMYWYRQDPGQGLRLIYYSQIVNDFQKGDIAEGYSVSREKKESFPLTVTSAQKNPTAFYLCASSPRDSLDNEQFFGPGTRLTVL.

The CDR3 protein is CASSLSTDTGELFF. The CDR3 DNA is TGTGCCAGCAGTTTATCAACAGACACCGGGGAGCTGTTTTTT. This chain uses TRBV27 with TRBJ2-2; no clear D. V dropped 0 bases and J dropped 3 bases, with 5 bases sitting between them. The germline V gene encodes CDR1 MNHEY and CDR2 SMNVEV (reference sequence). This CDR3 comprises 14 residues.

The rearrangement uses TRBV19 and TRBJ1-1, with a weak D call TRBD1 (5 bases). Trimming removed 1 base from V and 5 bases from J, with 11 bases in between. In germline, CDR1 is LNHDA, CDR2 SQIVND (reference sequence). This CDR3 is built from 14 residues. The CDR3 here is CASSIGRAGTEAFF. Written as DNA, the CDR3 is TGTGCCAGTAGTATAGGCAGGGCAGGGACTGAAGCTTTCTTT.

This chain links TRBV5-6 with TRBJ2-1; D unresolved. CDR1 and CDR2 (germline): SGHDT, YYEEEE. The CDR3 runs 14 residues. V was shortened by 1 base and J by 9 bases, with 14 bases between the two germline ends. CDR3 DNA: TGTGCCAGCAGCTTGTACAAGGTCGAAGGTGAGCAGTTCTTC. Translated: CASSLYKVEGEQFF.

The CDR3 nucleotides are TGTGCCAGCAGCCAAGTCTTGCGGAGCCAAGAGACCCAGTACTTC. It is translated as CASSQVLRSQETQYF. V usage is TRBV14 and J usage is TRBJ2-5; D unresolved. There are 15 residues in the CDR3. Between the trimmed V and J ends, which lost 1 base and 1 base, there was a span of 10 bases. Germline loops: CDR1 SGHDN, CDR2 FVKESK.

The gene calls are TRBV5-1 and TRBJ1-2, with D tentatively TRBD1 (5 bases). This CDR3 contains 13 residues. V lost 4 bases, J lost 1 base, and 8 bases lay in between. From germline, CDR1 is SGHRS and CDR2 YFSETQ. CDR3 sequence reads: CASSPTVNYGYTF. CDR3 in DNA: TGCGCCAGCAGCCCGACAGTTAACTATGGCTACACCTTC. The full variable domain, rest sourced from reference TRBV5-1 and TRBJ1-2, is KAGVTQTPRYLIKTRGQQVTLSCSPISGHRSVSWYQQTPGQGLQFLFEYFSETQRNKGNFPGRFSGRQFSNSRSEMNVSTLELGDSALYLCASSPTVNYGYTFGSGTRLTVV.

This clone was recorded a few times. Additional DNA sequences in this sample encode the identical CDR3. The rearrangement links TRBV7-9 to TRBJ1-6; no clear D gene. From germline, CDR1 is SEHNR and CDR2 FQNEAQ (reference sequence). V was shortened by 1 base and J by 7 bases, with 8 bases between the two germline ends. The CDR3 has 14 residues. The CDR3 here is CASSLGTENSPLHF. CDR3 bases: TGTGCCAGCAGCTTAGGGACGGAGAATTCACCCCTCCACTTT. Supplemented by reference TRBV7-9 and TRBJ1-6, the full variable domain reads DTGVSQNPRHKITKRGQNVTFRCDPISEHNRLYWYRQTLGQGPEFLTYFQNEAQLEKSRLLSDRFSAERPKGSFSTLEIQRTEQGDSAMYLCASSLGTENSPLHFGNGTRLTVT.

V gene TRBV20-1 combines with J gene TRBJ1-5, with 9 nucleotides matching TRBD1. After removal of 3 bases from V and 7 bases from J, the junction contained 7 bases not matched to a gene. CDR3 length equals 14 residues. CDR1 and CDR2 (germline): DFQATT, SNEGSKA (reference sequence). CDR3 in amino acids: CSASGTGIFQPQHF. The CDR3 DNA sequence: TGCAGTGCTAGTGGGACAGGGATTTTCCAGCCCCAGCATTTT.

In the case of this clone: At one end, the junction sequence differs from germline, possibly due to a read error. The V call is TRBV6-1, the J call TRBJ1-6; D is ambiguous. Germline CDR1 and CDR2: MNHNS and SASEGT. The CDR3 is 15 residues long. As DNA, the CDR3 is TGTGCCAGCGGTGAGACCAGCTCCTATAATTCACCCCTCCACTTT. Translating gives CASGETSSYNSPLHF.

The CDR3 reads CASSTGTGYGYTF. CDR3 coding DNA: TGTGCCAGCAGCACCGGGACAGGCTATGGCTACACCTTC. The gene calls are TRBV11-2 and TRBJ1-2; 8 bases align to TRBD1. This CDR3 region has 13 residues. CDR1 SGHAT and CDR2 FQNNGV come from the germline V gene. V trimming: 5 bases; J trimming: 4 bases; junction bases outside the gene matches: 3.

As to this clone: Different DNA sequences within this sample yield the same CDR3. The rearrangement joins TRBV24-1 to TRBJ2-7, with TRBD1 identical over 9 bases. This CDR3 comprises 15 residues. The V segment lost 4 bases and the J segment 2 bases; nucleotides outside the gene matches: 5. Germline CDR1 is KGHDR and CDR2 is SFDVKD. The CDR3 loop is CATSDPGQGTYEQYF. In DNA, the CDR3 is TGTGCCACCAGTGACCCGGGACAGGGTACCTACGAGCAGTACTTC.

The chain employs TRBV27 and TRBJ2-2; perhaps TRBD2 as D (5 bases). V was shortened by 8 bases and J by 11 bases, with 12 bases between the two germline ends. CDR3 length equals 11 residues. The germline CDR1 and CDR2 sequences are MNHEY and SMNVEV (reference sequence). The CDR3 reads CASATRGELFF. CDR3 coding DNA: TGTGCCAGCGCAACTAGAGGCGAGCTGTTTTTT.

This clone was counted only a few times. The J gene is TRBJ2-7, the V gene TRBV30; the D gene could be TRBD1 or TRBD2 (7 bases each). The length of the CDR3 is 14 residues. Germline V gene lookup returns CDR1 GTSNPN and CDR2 SVGIG (reference sequence). V lost 8 bases and J 3 bases, leaving 20 bases between the germline ends. CDR3 sequence: CALDRGAGGYEQYF. Written as DNA, the CDR3 is TGTGCCCTCGACCGGGGGGCAGGGGGCTACGAGCAGTACTTC.

The chain couples TRBV28 to TRBJ2-1; 13 bases align to TRBD2. Germline V gene sequence: CDR1 MDHEN, CDR2 SYDVKM. Unmatched junction bases numbered 10, after V lost 5 bases and J lost 9 bases. The CDR3 loop spans 16 amino acids. The CDR3 DNA reads as TGTGCCAGCAGTCAACTAGCGGGAGGGAGGAAGGGTGAGCAGTTCTTC. Protein sequence: CASSQLAGGRKGEQFF.

The sample holds one count of this clone. The chain couples TRBV21-1 to TRBJ2-3; the DNA was not compared with TRBD2, the D call given in the table. TRBV21-1 is flagged as a pseudogene. The CDR3 sequence is 14 residues long. CDR3 in DNA: TGTGCCGGATCCGGGGGACGGAGCACAGATACGCAGTATTTT. It specifies CAGSGGRSTDTQYF.